These T cell receptor beta chains were read from a single sample in a study of beta chain features in type 1 diabetes. Produced via immunoSEQ multiplex PCR; TCRdb's table is partial and in-frame only. The data hold 150,000 to 200,000 clones, with approximately 7.8% observed a single time. Sequencing was done on a sample of central memory CD4+ T cells from blood. The receptors shown here come from a woman between 40 and 55 years old with type 1 diabetes. CDR3s include the opening cysteine and the closing phenylalanine or tryptophan. D genes are given only for firm matches. The listing skips clone size in some rows; elsewhere it reads once, few, many or a size class.

j_call,cdr3_length,d_call,clone_size,v_call,cdr3_nt,cdr3_aa
TRBJ2-7,12,-,-,TRBV5-1,TGCGCCAGCTACACAGACTCCTACGAGCAGTACTTC,CASYTDSYEQYF
TRBJ2-5,15,TRBD1,-,TRBV18,TGTGCCAGCTCACCACAGGGGACAGGGGGAGAGACCCAGTACTTC,CASSPQGTGGETQYF
TRBJ1-5,15,-,few,TRBV7-2,TGTGCCAGCAGCCTCCGGGGACTGTTCAATCAGCCCCAGCATTTT,CASSLRGLFNQPQHF
TRBJ1-1,16,TRBD1,-,TRBV9,TGTGCCAGCAGCGAGGGAGATGGACAGGGGAGGACTGAAGCTTTCTTT,CASSEGDGQGRTEAFF
TRBJ2-1,13,-,many,TRBV7-3,TGTGCCAGCAGCTTAACGCCTCACGAGCGGGCGTTCTTC,CASSLTPHERAFF
TRBJ2-2,13,-,-,TRBV18,TGTGCCAGCTCAGCCGGGGTCCTCGGGGAGCTGTTTTTT,CASSAGVLGELFF
TRBJ1-1,15,-,-,TRBV7-3,TGTGCCAGCAGTCCCTTCGGGGGAAGGAACACTGAAGCTTTCTTT,CASSPFGGRNTEAFF
TRBJ2-7,15,-,-,TRBV5-1,TGCGCCAGCAGCCCTCAAGGGGGTCCTGGCTACGAGCAGTACTTC,CASSPQGGPGYEQYF
TRBJ2-1,15,-,few,TRBV21-1,TGTGCCAGCGCCATTAGCGGGAACGCCTACAATGAGCAGTTCTTC,CASAISGNAYNEQFF
TRBJ1-1,15,TRBD1,-,TRBV19,TGTGCCAGTAGTTCCCGACAGGGGGCTATGGCTGAAGCTTTCTTT,CASSSRQGAMAEAFF
TRBJ2-1,15,TRBD1,-,TRBV9,TGTGCCAGCAGCGTCAGTGGACAGGGTAGCAATGAGCAGTTCTTC,CASSVSGQGSNEQFF
TRBJ2-5,16,TRBD1,few,TRBV28,TGTGCCAGCAGTTCGGGACAGGCCGGCCTAGGAGAGACCCAGTACTTC,CASSSGQAGLGETQYF
TRBJ1-2,14,-,few,TRBV6-5,TGTGCCAGCAGCCCACAAGACAGGTACGGCGGCTACACCTTC,CASSPQDRYGGYTF
TRBJ1-1,11,-,-,TRBV20-1,TGCAGTGCTCCCCCGGACACTGAAGCTTTCTTT,CSAPPDTEAFF
TRBJ2-7,17,TRBD2,few,TRBV28,TGTGCCAGCAGTTTCCCAAGGGGTAGCGGGGGACTCTACGAGCAGTACTTC,CASSFPRGSGGLYEQYF
TRBJ2-1,14,TRBD2,-,TRBV18,TGTGCCAGCTCCCCCGGGACTAGCGGCAATGAGCAGTTCTTC,CASSPGTSGNEQFF
TRBJ1-1,15,-,few,TRBV4-1,TGCGCCAGCAGCCAAGATAGGTCAGGGAACACTGAAGCTTTCTTT,CASSQDRSGNTEAFF
TRBJ2-5,13,-,few,TRBV28,TGTGCCAGCAGTATGGACAGACAAGAGACCCAGTACTTC,CASSMDRQETQYF
TRBJ2-4,16,TRBD2,-,TRBV5-1,TGCGCCAGCAGCTTGGAGAAGGGACTAGCGGGGAACATTCAGTACTTC,CASSLEKGLAGNIQYF
TRBJ1-1,15,TRBD1,few,TRBV7-2,TGTGCCAGCAGCCCCGGACAGGGGGAGTATGCTGAAGCTTTCTTT,CASSPGQGEYAEAFF
TRBJ2-3,12,-,-,TRBV29-1,TGCAGCATGGGACATTTCACAGATACGCAGTATTTT,CSMGHFTDTQYF
TRBJ1-4,14,TRBD1,few,TRBV7-9,TGTGCCAGCAGCTTTGGACAGGGTAATGAAAAACTGTTTTTT,CASSFGQGNEKLFF
TRBJ1-5,14,-,-,TRBV5-1,TGCGCCAGCAGCCCGGGACAACAAAACGGGCCCCAGCATTTT,CASSPGQQNGPQHF
TRBJ2-2,15,TRBD2,-,TRBV7-2,TGTGCCAGCAGCTTTCAGCGGGAGTACACCGGGGAGCTGTTTTTT,CASSFQREYTGELFF
TRBJ1-2,12,-,-,TRBV6-5,TGTGCCAGCAGTACACAGGGTCAGGGCTACACCTTC,CASSTQGQGYTF
TRBJ2-1,14,TRBD2,few,TRBV29-1,TGCAGCGTTGAAGGGCTAGCGGGGTACAATGAGCAGTTCTTC,CSVEGLAGYNEQFF
TRBJ2-1,15,TRBD2,few,TRBV5-1,TGCGCCAGCAGCCGATCTACTAGCGGGATAGACGAGCAGTTCTTC,CASSRSTSGIDEQFF
TRBJ2-6,18,TRBD1,-,TRBV7-9,TGTGCCAGCAGCTTATTACAGGGGGCGAGCTCTGGGGCCAACGTCCTGACTTTC,CASSLLQGASSGANVLTF
TRBJ2-3,15,-,few,TRBV7-9,TGTGCCAGCAGCTTGGCAGGGGCTAGCACAGATACGCAGTATTTT,CASSLAGASTDTQYF
TRBJ2-7,14,TRBD1,-,TRBV28,TGTGCCAGCAGTCCGGGACAGGGGACCTACGAGCAGTACTTC,CASSPGQGTYEQYF
TRBJ1-2,16,-,few,TRBV4-3,TGCGCCAGCAGCCAAGATCGGGCAGGGCCTTATTATGGCTACACCTTC,CASSQDRAGPYYGYTF
TRBJ1-1,15,TRBD1,few,TRBV19,TGTGCCAGTAGCCTCGGGACAGGGAAGTACACTGAAGCTTTCTTT,CASSLGTGKYTEAFF
TRBJ2-1,15,-,-,TRBV29-1,TGCAGCGCAAACCCGGTAGCGATACCCTACAATGAGCAGTTCTTC,CSANPVAIPYNEQFF
TRBJ1-1,18,-,-,TRBV11-2,TGTGCCAGCAGCTCCCGTACCGGGGCGCGGGGTAGCCTAACTGAAGCTTTCTTT,CASSSRTGARGSLTEAFF
TRBJ1-2,15,TRBD1,many,TRBV19,TGTGCCAGTAGTATCCCGACAGGGGAAAACTATGGCTACACCTTC,CASSIPTGENYGYTF
TRBJ2-1,16,TRBD2,-,TRBV5-1,TGCGCCAGCAGCTTGACTAGCGCCAACTCCTACAATGAGCAGTTCTTC,CASSLTSANSYNEQFF
TRBJ1-4,15,-,few,TRBV11-2,TGTGCCAGCAGCTTAGATAGTGCAACTAATGAAAAACTGTTTTTT,CASSLDSATNEKLFF
TRBJ1-2,13,-,-,TRBV7-9,TGTGCCAGCAGCTTAGGACAGCTGGGGGGCTACACCTTC,CASSLGQLGGYTF
TRBJ2-5,15,-,-,TRBV7-7,TGTGCCAGCAGCTTAGATGGCGGGGCCCAAGAGACCCAGTACTTC,CASSLDGGAQETQYF
TRBJ2-1,14,TRBD1,few,TRBV7-9,TGTGCCAGCAGCTCCGGACAGGGGTACAATGAGCAGTTCTTC,CASSSGQGYNEQFF
TRBJ1-1,15,TRBD1,-,TRBV5-6,TGTGCCAGCAGCTTATCAGGACAGGGGAACACTGAAGCTTTCTTT,CASSLSGQGNTEAFF
TRBJ2-3,12,-,-,TRBV4-1,TGCGCCAGCAGCCAAGACGGGGATACGCAGTATTTT,CASSQDGDTQYF
TRBJ1-1,14,-,-,TRBV7-3,TGTGCCAGCAGCCCTGTAGGGGGGGGCCCTGAAGCTTTCTTT,CASSPVGGGPEAFF
TRBJ2-7,15,-,-,TRBV9,TGTGCCAGCAGCGTAGGATCCCGAGTAACCTACGAGCAGTACTTC,CASSVGSRVTYEQYF
TRBJ2-7,16,TRBD1,-,TRBV5-1,TGCGCCAGCAGAATGGGTGACACAGGGGCGGTCCACGAGCAGTACTTC,CASRMGDTGAVHEQYF
TRBJ1-5,14,-,-,TRBV6-1,TGTGCCAGCAGTGAAGGTCCAGACGGGCAGCCCCAGCATTTT,CASSEGPDGQPQHF
TRBJ2-7,14,-,-,TRBV7-2,TGTGCCAGCAGCCAACATCGGTCGGGGAGCGAGCAGTACTTC,CASSQHRSGSEQYF
TRBJ2-5,13,-,-,TRBV7-3,TGTGCCAGCGCTGAAGGGGTGTCGGAGACCCAGTACTTC,CASAEGVSETQYF
TRBJ2-1,16,-,few,TRBV4-3,TGCGCCAGCAGCCAAGATTTGAGGGAGCTTTACAATGAGCAGTTCTTC,CASSQDLRELYNEQFF
TRBJ1-3,15,-,-,TRBV5-4,TGTGCCAGCAGCCCCACCGGGGGCTCTGGAAACACCATATATTTT,CASSPTGGSGNTIYF
TRBJ2-3,17,TRBD2,many,TRBV9,TGTGCCAGCAGCGCCCTTGGGACTAGCGGAAGCACAGATACGCAGTATTTT,CASSALGTSGSTDTQYF
TRBJ1-1,16,-,few,TRBV5-1,TGCGCCAGCAGCTTGGAGGTGGGGCGGGGGAACACTGAAGCTTTCTTT,CASSLEVGRGNTEAFF
TRBJ2-7,15,-,-,TRBV28,TGTGCCAGCAGTTTACCCCAGGGCCAAGCCTACGAGCAGTACTTC,CASSLPQGQAYEQYF
TRBJ2-2,16,TRBD2,-,TRBV7-6,TGTGCCAGCAGCCCTCGGGGTAGCGGGGGCACCGGGGAGCTGTTTTTT,CASSPRGSGGTGELFF
TRBJ2-7,18,TRBD2,-,TRBV7-8,TGTGCCAGCAGGGATCTAGCGGGGAGCGGTCTAGGAGCACGCGAGCAGTACTTC,CASRDLAGSGLGAREQYF
TRBJ2-7,14,TRBD2,many,TRBV11-2,TGTGCCAGCAGCCCCGGGACTAGCGGGAGGCGGCCCTACTTC,CASSPGTSGRRPYF
TRBJ2-6,15,-,few,TRBV14,TGTGCCAGCAGCCAACGGTTGACTGGGGCCAACGTCCTGACTTTC,CASSQRLTGANVLTF
TRBJ1-2,13,TRBD1,few,TRBV6-5,TGTGCCAGCAGTTACCAGGGGGACTATGGCTACACCTTC,CASSYQGDYGYTF
TRBJ2-2,15,-,few,TRBV4-2,TGTGCCAGCAGCCAGGAGGAGCGGAACACCGGGGAGCTGTTTTTT,CASSQEERNTGELFF